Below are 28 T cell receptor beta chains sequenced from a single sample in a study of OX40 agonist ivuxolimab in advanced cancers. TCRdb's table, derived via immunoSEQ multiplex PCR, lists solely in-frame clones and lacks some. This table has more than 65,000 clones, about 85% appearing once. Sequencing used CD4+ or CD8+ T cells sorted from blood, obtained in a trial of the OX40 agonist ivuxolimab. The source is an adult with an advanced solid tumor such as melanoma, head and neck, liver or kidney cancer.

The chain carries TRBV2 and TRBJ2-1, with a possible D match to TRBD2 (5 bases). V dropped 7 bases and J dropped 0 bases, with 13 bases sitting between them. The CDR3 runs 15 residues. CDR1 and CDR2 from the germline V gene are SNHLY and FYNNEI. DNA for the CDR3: TGTGCCAGCAAAGAGGACTTGAGCTCCTACAATGAGCAGTTCTTC. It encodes CASKEDLSSYNEQFF.

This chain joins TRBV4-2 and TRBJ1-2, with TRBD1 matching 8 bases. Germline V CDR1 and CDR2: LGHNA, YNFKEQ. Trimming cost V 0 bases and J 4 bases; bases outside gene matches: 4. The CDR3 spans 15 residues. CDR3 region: CASSQEGDRPYGYTF. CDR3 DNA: TGTGCCAGCAGCCAAGAGGGGGACAGGCCCTATGGCTACACCTTC.

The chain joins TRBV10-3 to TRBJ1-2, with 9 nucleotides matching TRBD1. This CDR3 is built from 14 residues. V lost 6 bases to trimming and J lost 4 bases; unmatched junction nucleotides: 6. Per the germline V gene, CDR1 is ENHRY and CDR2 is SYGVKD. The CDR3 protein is CAIRAGTGTYGYTF. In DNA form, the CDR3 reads TGTGCCATCAGAGCCGGGACAGGGACCTATGGCTACACCTTC.

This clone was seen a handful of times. The CDR3 spells CASSLRAGHGYTF. CDR3 sequence (DNA): TGTGCCAGCAGTTTAAGGGCAGGGCATGGCTACACCTTC. J is TRBJ1-2 and V is TRBV28; D is possibly TRBD1 (5 bases). CDR3 size: 13 residues. Germline assignment: CDR1 MDHEN and CDR2 SYDVKM. The V and J ends lost 2 bases and 6 bases respectively, with 10 bases between them.

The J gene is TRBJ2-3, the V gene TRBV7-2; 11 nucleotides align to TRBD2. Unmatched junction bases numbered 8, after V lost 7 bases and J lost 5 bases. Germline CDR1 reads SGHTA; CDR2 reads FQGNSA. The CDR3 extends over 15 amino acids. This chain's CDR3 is CASTQLAGAGDTQYF. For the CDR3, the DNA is TGTGCCAGCACCCAACTAGCGGGAGCAGGAGATACGCAGTATTTT. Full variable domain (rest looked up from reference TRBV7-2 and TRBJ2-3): GAGVSQSPSNKVTEKGKDVELRCDPISGHTALYWYRQSLGQGLEFLIYFQGNSAPDKSGLPSDRFSAERTGGSVSTLTIQRTQQEDSAVYLCASTQLAGAGDTQYFGPGTRLTVL.

The CDR3 bases are TGTGCCAGCAGCTTACAAGCGGGAGGGAACACCGGGGAGCTGTTTTTT. Protein product: CASSLQAGGNTGELFF. V is TRBV7-2 and J is TRBJ2-2; 9 bases match TRBD2. The CDR3 totals 16 residues. J gave up 1 base and V 2 bases, and 2 bases lay outside the gene matches. CDR1 is SGHTA and CDR2 is FQGNSA in the germline V gene.

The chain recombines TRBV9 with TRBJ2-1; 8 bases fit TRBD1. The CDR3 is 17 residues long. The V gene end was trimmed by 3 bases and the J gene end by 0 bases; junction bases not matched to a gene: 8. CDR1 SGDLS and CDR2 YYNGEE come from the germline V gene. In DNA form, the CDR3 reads TGTGCCAGCAGCGGCGGACAGGGTTGGAGCTCCTACAATGAGCAGTTCTTC. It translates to CASSGGQGWSSYNEQFF.

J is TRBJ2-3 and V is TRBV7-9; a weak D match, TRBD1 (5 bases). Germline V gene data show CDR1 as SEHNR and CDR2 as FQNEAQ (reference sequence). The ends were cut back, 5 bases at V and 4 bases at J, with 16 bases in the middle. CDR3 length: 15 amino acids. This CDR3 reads CASSAARGGPDTQYF. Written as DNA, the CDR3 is TGTGCCAGCAGCGCAGCAAGGGGTGGCCCAGATACGCAGTATTTT.

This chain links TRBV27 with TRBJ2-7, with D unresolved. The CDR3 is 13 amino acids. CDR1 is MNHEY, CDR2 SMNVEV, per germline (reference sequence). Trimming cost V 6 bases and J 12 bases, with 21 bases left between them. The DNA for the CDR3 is TGTGCCAGCAGCTCGAAACCGGACGGTCGCCTGTACTTC. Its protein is CASSSKPDGRLYF.

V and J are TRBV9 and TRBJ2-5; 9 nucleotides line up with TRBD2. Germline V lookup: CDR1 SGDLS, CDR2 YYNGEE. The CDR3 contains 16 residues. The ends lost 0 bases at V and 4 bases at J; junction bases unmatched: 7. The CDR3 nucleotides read TGTGCCAGCAGCGTAGTTGGCGGGAGGGCCAGAGAGACCCAGTACTTC. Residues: CASSVVGGRARETQYF.

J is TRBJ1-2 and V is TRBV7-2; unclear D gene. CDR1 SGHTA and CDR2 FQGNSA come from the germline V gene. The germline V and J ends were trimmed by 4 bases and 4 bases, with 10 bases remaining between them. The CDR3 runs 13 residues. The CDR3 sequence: CASSSATGYGYTF. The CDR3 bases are TGTGCCAGCAGCTCCGCAACGGGCTATGGCTACACCTTC.

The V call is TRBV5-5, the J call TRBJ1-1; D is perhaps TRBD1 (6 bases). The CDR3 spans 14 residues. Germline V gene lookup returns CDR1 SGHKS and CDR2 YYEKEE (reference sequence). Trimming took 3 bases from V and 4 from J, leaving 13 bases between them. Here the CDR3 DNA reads TGTGCCAGCAGCTCCATCACAGGGTTCACTGAAGCTTTCTTT. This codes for CASSSITGFTEAFF.

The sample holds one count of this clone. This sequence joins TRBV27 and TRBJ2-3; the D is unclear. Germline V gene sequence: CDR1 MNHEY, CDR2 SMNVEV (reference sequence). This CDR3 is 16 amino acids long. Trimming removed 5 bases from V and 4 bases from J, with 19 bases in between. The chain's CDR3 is CASSMDVHRSADTQYF. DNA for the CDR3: TGTGCCAGCAGTATGGACGTCCACCGGTCCGCAGATACGCAGTATTTT.

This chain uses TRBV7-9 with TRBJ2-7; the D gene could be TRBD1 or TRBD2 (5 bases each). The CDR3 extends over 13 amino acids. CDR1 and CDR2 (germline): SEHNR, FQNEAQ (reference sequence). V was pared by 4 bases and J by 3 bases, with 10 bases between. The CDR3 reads CASSSRGGYEQYF. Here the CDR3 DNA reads TGTGCCAGCAGCTCTCGGGGCGGCTACGAGCAGTACTTC.

The CDR3 nucleotides are TGTGCCAGCAGCCGGCCACTAAGGTTTGTTAATGAGCAGTTCTTC. It encodes CASSRPLRFVNEQFF. The chain joins TRBV28 to TRBJ2-1; no clear D gene. The germline V gene encodes CDR1 MDHEN and CDR2 SYDVKM. With 6 bases removed from V and 7 bases from J, the gap between germline ends came to 19 bases. This CDR3 has 15 amino acids. Together with reference TRBV28 and TRBJ2-1, the CDR3 gives the full variable domain: DVKVTQSSRYLVKRTGEKVFLECVQDMDHENMFWYRQDPGLGLRLIYFSYDVKMKEKGDIPEGYSVSREKKERFSLILESASTNQTSMYLCASSRPLRFVNEQFFGPGTRLTVL.

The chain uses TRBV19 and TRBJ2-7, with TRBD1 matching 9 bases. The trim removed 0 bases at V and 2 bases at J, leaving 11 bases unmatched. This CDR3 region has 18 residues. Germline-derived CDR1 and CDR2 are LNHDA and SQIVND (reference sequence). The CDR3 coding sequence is TGTGCCAGTAGTATAGATCAGCGGAGACAGGGGGGTACCTACGAGCAGTACTTC. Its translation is CASSIDQRRQGGTYEQYF. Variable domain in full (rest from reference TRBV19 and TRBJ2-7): DGGITQSPKYLFRKEGQNVTLSCEQNLNHDAMYWYRQDPGQGLRLIYYSQIVNDFQKGDIAEGYSVSREKKESFPLTVTSAQKNPTAFYLCASSIDQRRQGGTYEQYFGPGTRLTVT.

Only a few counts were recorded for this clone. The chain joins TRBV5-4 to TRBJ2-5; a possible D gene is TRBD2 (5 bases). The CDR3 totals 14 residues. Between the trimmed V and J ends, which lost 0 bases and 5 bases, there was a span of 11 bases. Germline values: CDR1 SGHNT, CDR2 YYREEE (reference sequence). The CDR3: CASSLGGSWETQYF. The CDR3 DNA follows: TGTGCCAGCAGCTTGGGAGGGTCTTGGGAGACCCAGTACTTC.

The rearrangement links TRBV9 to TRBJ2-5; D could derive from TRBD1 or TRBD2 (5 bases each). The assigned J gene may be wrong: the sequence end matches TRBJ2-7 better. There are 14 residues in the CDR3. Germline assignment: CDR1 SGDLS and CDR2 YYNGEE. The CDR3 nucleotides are TGTGCCAGCAGCGTAGGACAGAGGGCCTACGAGCAGTACTTC. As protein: CASSVGQRAYEQYF.

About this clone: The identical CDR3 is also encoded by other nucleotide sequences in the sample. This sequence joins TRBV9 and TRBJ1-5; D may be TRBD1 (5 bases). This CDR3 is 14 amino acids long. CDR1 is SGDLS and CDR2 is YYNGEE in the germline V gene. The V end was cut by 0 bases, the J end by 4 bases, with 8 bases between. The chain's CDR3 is CASSVAGGNQPQHF. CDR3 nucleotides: TGTGCCAGCAGCGTAGCGGGGGGAAATCAGCCCCAGCATTTT.

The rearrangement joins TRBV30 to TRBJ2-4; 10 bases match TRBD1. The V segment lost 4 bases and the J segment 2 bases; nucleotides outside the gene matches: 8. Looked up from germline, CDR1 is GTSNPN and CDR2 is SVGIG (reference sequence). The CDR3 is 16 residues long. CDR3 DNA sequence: TGTGCCTGGAAGGGACAGGGGTTTAATTCCAAAAACATTCAGTACTTC. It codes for CAWKGQGFNSKNIQYF.

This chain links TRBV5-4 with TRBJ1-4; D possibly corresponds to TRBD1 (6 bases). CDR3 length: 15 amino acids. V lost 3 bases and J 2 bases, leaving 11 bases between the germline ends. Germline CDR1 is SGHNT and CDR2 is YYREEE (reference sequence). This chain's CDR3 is CASSSGAGTNEKLFF. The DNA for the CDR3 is TGTGCCAGCAGCTCAGGGGCGGGCACTAATGAAAAACTGTTTTTT.

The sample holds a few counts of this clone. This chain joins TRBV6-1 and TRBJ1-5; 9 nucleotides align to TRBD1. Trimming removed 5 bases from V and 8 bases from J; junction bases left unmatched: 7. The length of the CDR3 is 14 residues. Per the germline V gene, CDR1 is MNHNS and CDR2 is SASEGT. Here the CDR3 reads CASSFPTGGEPQHF. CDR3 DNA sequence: TGTGCCAGCAGTTTCCCGACAGGGGGGGAGCCCCAGCATTTT.

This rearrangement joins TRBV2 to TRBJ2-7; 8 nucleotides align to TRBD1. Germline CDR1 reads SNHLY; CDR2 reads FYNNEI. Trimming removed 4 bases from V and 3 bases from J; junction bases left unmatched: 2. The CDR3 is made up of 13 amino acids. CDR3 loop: CASSGQGLYEQYF. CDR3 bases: TGTGCCAGCAGTGGACAGGGGCTCTACGAGCAGTACTTC.

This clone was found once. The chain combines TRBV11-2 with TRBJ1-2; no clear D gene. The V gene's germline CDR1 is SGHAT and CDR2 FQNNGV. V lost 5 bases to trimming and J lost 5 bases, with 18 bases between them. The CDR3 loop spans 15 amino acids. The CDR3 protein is CASSPSRHVGYGYTF. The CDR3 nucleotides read TGTGCCAGCAGCCCATCGAGACACGTAGGATATGGCTACACCTTC.

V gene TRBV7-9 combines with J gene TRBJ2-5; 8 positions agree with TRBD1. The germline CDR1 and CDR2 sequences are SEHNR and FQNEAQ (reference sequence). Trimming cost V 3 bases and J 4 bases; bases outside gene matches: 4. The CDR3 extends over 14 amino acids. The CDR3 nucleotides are TGTGCCAGCAGCTTTACACAGGGGGGAGAGACCCAGTACTTC. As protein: CASSFTQGGETQYF.

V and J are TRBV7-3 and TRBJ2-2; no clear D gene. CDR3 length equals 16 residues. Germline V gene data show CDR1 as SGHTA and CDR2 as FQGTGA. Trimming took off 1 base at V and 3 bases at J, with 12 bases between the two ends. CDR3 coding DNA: TGTGCCAGCAGCTTAAGCAATGGTGGGGACACCGGGGAGCTGTTTTTT. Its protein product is CASSLSNGGDTGELFF.

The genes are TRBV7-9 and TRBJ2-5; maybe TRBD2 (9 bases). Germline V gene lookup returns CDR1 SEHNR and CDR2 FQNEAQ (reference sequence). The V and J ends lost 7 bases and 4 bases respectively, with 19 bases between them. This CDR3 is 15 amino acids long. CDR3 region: CASTQGAGGVETQYF. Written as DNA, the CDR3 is TGTGCCAGCACCCAGGGGGCGGGAGGGGTAGAGACCCAGTACTTC.

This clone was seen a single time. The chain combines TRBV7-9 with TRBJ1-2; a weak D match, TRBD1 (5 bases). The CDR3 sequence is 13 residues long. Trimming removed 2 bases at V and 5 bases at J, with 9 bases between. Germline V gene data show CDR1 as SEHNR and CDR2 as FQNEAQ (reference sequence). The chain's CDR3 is CASSLKGNYGYTF. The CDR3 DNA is TGTGCCAGCAGCTTAAAGGGGAATTATGGCTACACCTTC.